This T cell receptor (beta chain) came from a study of OX40 agonist ivuxolimab in advanced cancers. Study-wide background: Melanoma, hepatocellular carcinoma, head and neck or renal cell cancer occurred in dose-escalation patients. General study points: Specificity for antigen went undetermined in the expanded peripheral T cells.

Method: immunoSEQ multiplex PCR; TCRdb's copy keeps in-frame clones and lacks some. The sample contains under 45,000 clones, roughly four fifths of which appear only once. Notes on this clone: Its target is not known.

V was trimmed by 6 bases and J by 5 bases, leaving 10 bases between them. The V gene's germline CDR1 is MNHNS and CDR2 SASEGT. The CDR3 consists of 12 residues. This clonotype was sampled from an adult with an advanced solid tumor such as melanoma, head and neck, liver or kidney cancer. The V gene is TRBV6-1, the J gene TRBJ1-1; perhaps TRBD1 as D (6 bases). The sample here was CD4+ or CD8+ T cells sorted from blood, taken in a trial of the OX40 agonist ivuxolimab. CDR3 sequence (DNA): TGTGCCAGCAGAAGAGGGGGTACTGAAGCTTTCTTT. Amino acids: CASRRGGTEAFF.